These 8 T cell receptor beta chains were all obtained from the same sample, sequenced in a study of regulatory T cells in long-lasting Graves disease. Time point defined: newly diagnosed GD, antithyroid drugs for less than 3 months. PBMC-extracted RNA yielded the TCR library. The TCR beta library used iRepertoire HTBI primers with Arm-PCR amplification of CDR3. Each CDR3 protein is one row after TCRdb ran MiXCR on the multiplex PCR reads. The sample carries hundreds of thousands of distinct CDR3 sequences, 13% recorded once. These data were also filed under a second study, of T cells in Graves' hyperthyroidism and ophthalmopathy.

Source: peripheral blood mononuclear cells (PBMCs), taken at new diagnosis, from a patient treated with antithyroid drugs. The receptors here all came from a man younger than 40 with Graves disease.

This clonotype was seen ten or more times. V usage is TRBV12-3 or TRBV12-4 and J usage is TRBJ2-1, with unresolved D. The CDR3 is made up of 12 amino acids. V was shortened by 3 bases and J by 12 bases, with 12 bases between the two germline ends. The CDR3 region has the DNA TGTGCCAGCAGTTTCCGTGGTGACGGGCAGTTCTTC. Its protein product is CASSFRGDGQFF.

This clonotype was recorded a few times. A read error may be the cause here, since a much bigger clone is one base away. V gene TRBV6-1 combines with J gene TRBJ2-1; D is uncertain. V was trimmed by 2 bases and J by 8 bases, leaving 4 bases between them. The V gene's germline CDR1 is MNHNS and CDR2 SASEGT. This CDR3 has 11 residues. The CDR3 loop reads CASSEHDEQFF. CDR3 DNA sequence: TGTGCCAGCAGTGAACACGATGAGCAGTTCTTC.

This clonotype was seen ten or more times. The genes are TRBV14 and TRBJ2-3, with unresolved D. Germline V gives CDR1 SGHDN, CDR2 FVKESK. The length of the CDR3 is 15 residues. V was pared by 0 bases and J by 6 bases, with 13 bases between. The CDR3 protein is CASSQEPFERDTQYF. The CDR3, as DNA: TGTGCCAGCAGCCAAGAACCCTTTGAAAGGGATACGCAGTATTTT.

The chain joins TRBV29-1 to TRBJ1-3; D is ambiguous. V lost 6 bases, J lost 0 bases, and 9 bases lay in between. CDR3 length equals 13 residues. In germline, CDR1 is SQVTM, CDR2 ANQGSEA. CDR3 sequence reads: CSVGINSGNTIYF. The CDR3 region has the DNA TGCAGCGTAGGGATCAACTCTGGAAACACCATATATTTT.

This clonotype occurred many times. The chain couples TRBV3-1 to TRBJ2-1; D is uncertain. Looked up from germline, CDR1 is LGHDT and CDR2 is YNNKEL (reference sequence). V lost 0 bases, J lost 7 bases, and 7 bases lay in between. This CDR3 is 13 amino acids long. CDR3 in DNA: TGTGCCAGCAGCCAAGACCTAGGGAATGAGCAGTTCTTC. Amino acid sequence: CASSQDLGNEQFF.

Ten or more counts support this clonotype. The gene calls are TRBV19 and TRBJ2-7; tentative D call: TRBD1 (6 bases). Trimming removed 4 bases from V and 3 bases from J, with 10 bases in between. This CDR3 contains 13 residues. Germline CDR1 and CDR2: LNHDA and SQIVND (reference sequence). In DNA form, the CDR3 reads TGTGCCAGTAGTAGGCGACAGGACTACGAGCAGTACTTC. Its protein is CASSRRQDYEQYF.

This clonotype appeared many times. This chain uses TRBV5-1 with TRBJ2-7; a possible D gene is TRBD1 (6 bases). The germline V and J ends were trimmed by 0 bases and 2 bases, with 9 bases remaining between them. In germline, CDR1 is SGHRS, CDR2 YFSETQ. The CDR3 spans 14 residues. For the CDR3, the DNA is TGCGCCAGCAGCTTGGGGACAGAGACCTACGAGCAGTACTTC. It codes for CASSLGTETYEQYF.

In its sample, this clonotype was seen a few times. CDR3 DNA sequence: TGCGCCAGCAGCCAAATTCTTGGGGGGAATTCACCCCTCCACTTT. Translation gives CASSQILGGNSPLHF. The chain couples TRBV5-1 to TRBJ1-6; D perhaps matches TRBD1 (5 bases). CDR3 length equals 15 residues. CDR1 and CDR2 from the germline V gene are SGHRS and YFSETQ. Trimming removed 4 bases from V and 7 bases from J, with 15 bases in between.